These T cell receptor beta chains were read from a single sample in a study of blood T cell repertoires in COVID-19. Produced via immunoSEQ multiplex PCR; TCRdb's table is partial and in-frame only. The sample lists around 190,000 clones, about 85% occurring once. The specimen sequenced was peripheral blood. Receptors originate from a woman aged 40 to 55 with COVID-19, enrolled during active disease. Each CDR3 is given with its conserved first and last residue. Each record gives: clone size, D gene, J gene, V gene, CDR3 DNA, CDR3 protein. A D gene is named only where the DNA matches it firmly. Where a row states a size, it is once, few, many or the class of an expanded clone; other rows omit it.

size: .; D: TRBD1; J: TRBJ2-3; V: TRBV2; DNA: TGTGCCAGCAGTTTGGACAGGGCGAGCACAGATACGCAGTATTTT; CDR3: CASSLDRASTDTQYF
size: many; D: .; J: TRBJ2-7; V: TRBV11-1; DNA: TGTGCCAGCAGCTTAGCGCCGGGATTCGGGGTTCACGAGCAGTACTTC; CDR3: CASSLAPGFGVHEQYF
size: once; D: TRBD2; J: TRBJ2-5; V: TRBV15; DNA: TGTGCCACCAGCAGAGCAGCGGGGGCTCGGGGGGTACAAGAGACCCAGTACTTC; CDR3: CATSRAAGARGVQETQYF
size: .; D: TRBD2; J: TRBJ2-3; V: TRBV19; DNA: TGTGCCAGTAGTCCGACTAGCGGGTCAGATACGCAGTATTTT; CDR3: CASSPTSGSDTQYF
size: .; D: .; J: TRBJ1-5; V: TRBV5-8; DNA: TGTGCCAGCATCAGGGTCGGTCAGCCCCAGCATTTT; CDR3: CASIRVGQPQHF
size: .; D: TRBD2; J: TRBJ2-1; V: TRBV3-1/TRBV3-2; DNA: TGTGCCAGCAGCCAAGAAGGGAGGGGAGAATACAATGAGCAGTTCTTC; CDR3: CASSQEGRGEYNEQFF
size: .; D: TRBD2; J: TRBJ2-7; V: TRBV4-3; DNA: TGCGCCAGCAGTCCTGAACTAGCGGGGGTAATCTACGAGCAGTACTTC; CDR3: CASSPELAGVIYEQYF
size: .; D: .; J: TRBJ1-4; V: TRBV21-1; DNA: TGTGCCAGCAGCAAAGAGGTCCCGGGACAAGTAGAAAAACTGTTTTTT; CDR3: CASSKEVPGQVEKLFF
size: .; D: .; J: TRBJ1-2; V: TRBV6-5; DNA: TGTGCCAGCAGTCCGGGTCGGTTTAACTATGGCTACACCTTC; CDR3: CASSPGRFNYGYTF
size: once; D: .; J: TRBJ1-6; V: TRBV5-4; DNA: TGTGCCAGCAGCTTGGTTCGGGGGGCGACCCAAAATTCACCCCTCCACTTT; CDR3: CASSLVRGATQNSPLHF
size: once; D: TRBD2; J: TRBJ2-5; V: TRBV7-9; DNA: TGTGCCAGCAGCCCTGGTTGGGGGGGGGAGACCCAGTACTTC; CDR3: CASSPGWGGETQYF
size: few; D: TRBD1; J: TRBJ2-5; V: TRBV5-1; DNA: TGCGCCAGCACCGTTGCGGGACAGGGACGAGAGACCCAGTACTTC; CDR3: CASTVAGQGRETQYF
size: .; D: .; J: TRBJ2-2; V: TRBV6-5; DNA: TGTGCCAGCTCACCCAACCCGGCCGGGGAGCTGTTTTTT; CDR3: CASSPNPAGELFF
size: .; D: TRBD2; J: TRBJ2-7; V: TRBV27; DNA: TGTGCCAGCAGCGCTAGCGGGCGCCGACAGTACTTC; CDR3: CASSASGRRQYF
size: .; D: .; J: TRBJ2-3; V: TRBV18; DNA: TGTGCCAGCTCACCCTTCACAGATACGCAGTATTTT; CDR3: CASSPFTDTQYF
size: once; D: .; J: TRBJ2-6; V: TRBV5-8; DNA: TGTGCCAGCAGCATGACAGGTTTCTCTGGGGCCAACGTCCTGACTTTC; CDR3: CASSMTGFSGANVLTF
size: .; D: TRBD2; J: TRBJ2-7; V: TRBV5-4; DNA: TGTGCCAGCAGCTCGCCTGGGCGGGGGACCTACGAGCAGTACTTC; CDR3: CASSSPGRGTYEQYF
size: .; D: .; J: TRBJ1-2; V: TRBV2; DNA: TGTGCCAGCAGTAAAGGATGGACAGAGGGATCTTATGGCTACACCTTC; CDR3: CASSKGWTEGSYGYTF
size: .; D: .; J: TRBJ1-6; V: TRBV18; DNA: TGTGCCAGCTCACGCGGGGGACCTACTTCACCCCTCCACTTT; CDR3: CASSRGGPTSPLHF
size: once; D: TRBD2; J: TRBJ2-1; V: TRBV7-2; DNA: TGTGCCAGCAGCGCCTCTAGGGACTACTACAATGAGCAGTTCTTC; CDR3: CASSASRDYYNEQFF
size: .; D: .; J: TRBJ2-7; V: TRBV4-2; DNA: TGTGCCAGCAGCCAAGAAGGAAACAGGGTCTACGAGCAGTACTTC; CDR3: CASSQEGNRVYEQYF
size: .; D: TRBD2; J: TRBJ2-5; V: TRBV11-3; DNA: TGTGCCAGCAGCTTAGGTTCGTCGAGCGGGGACCAAGAGACCCAGTACTTC; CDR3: CASSLGSSSGDQETQYF
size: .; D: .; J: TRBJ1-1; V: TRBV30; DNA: TGTGCCTGGATTCCCGGGGGGGGGACTGAAGCTTTCTTT; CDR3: CAWIPGGGTEAFF
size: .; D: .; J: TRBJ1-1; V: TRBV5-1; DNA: TGCGCCAGTGCCATAGGGCAGGGGAACACTGAAGCTTTCTTT; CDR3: CASAIGQGNTEAFF
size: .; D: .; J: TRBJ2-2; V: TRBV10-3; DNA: TGTGCCATCAGTCTGGCGGGACGCACCGGGGAGCTGTTTTTT; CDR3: CAISLAGRTGELFF
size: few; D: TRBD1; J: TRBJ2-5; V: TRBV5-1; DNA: TGCGCCAGCTCCTTGGACAGGGTAGGGATGGAGACCCAGTACTTC; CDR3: CASSLDRVGMETQYF
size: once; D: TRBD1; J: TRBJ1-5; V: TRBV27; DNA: TGTGCCAGCAGTTTCCTCGGACAGGGAGGCAATCAGCCCCAGCATTTT; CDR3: CASSFLGQGGNQPQHF
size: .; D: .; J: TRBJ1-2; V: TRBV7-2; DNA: TGTGCCAGCAGCCTTGGTACGGGACTTCCTACGGGCTACACCTTC; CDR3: CASSLGTGLPTGYTF
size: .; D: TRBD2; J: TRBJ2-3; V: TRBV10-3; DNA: TGTGCCATCAGGCCGACTAGCGGGGGGGCTGTGATTAGCACAGATACGCAGTATTTT; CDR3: CAIRPTSGGAVISTDTQYF
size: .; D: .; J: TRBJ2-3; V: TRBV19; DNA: TGTGCCAGTAGTATGAGGACAGATACGCAGTATTTT; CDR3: CASSMRTDTQYF
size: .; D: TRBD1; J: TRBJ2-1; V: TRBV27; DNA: TGTGCCAGCAGTTCTCGCCGCCGACAGGGAGTTGGCGCCTACAATGAGCAGTTCTTC; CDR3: CASSSRRRQGVGAYNEQFF
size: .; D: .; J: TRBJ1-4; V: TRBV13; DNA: TGTGCCAGCAGCTTACAGGGGTCGGATGAAAAACTGTTTTTT; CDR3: CASSLQGSDEKLFF
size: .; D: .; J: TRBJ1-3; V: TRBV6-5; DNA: TGTGCCAGCAGCGGTAGCTCGAGCTCTGGAAACACCATATATTTT; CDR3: CASSGSSSSGNTIYF
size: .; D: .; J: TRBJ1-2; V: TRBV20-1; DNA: TGCAGTGCTAATGAGGGTCGAGGCTATGGCTACACCTTC; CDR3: CSANEGRGYGYTF
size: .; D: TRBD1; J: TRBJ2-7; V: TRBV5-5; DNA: TGTGCCAGCAGATCCGGGACAGGGAGCTCCTACGAGCAGTACTTC; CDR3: CASRSGTGSSYEQYF
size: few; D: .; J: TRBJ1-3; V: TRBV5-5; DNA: TGTGCCAGCAGCTTGCCTGGAGACGTCTCTGGAAACACCATATATTTT; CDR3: CASSLPGDVSGNTIYF
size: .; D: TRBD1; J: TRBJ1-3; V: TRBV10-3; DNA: TGTGCCATCAGTGGGACAGGGTTCTCTGGAAACACCATATATTTT; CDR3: CAISGTGFSGNTIYF
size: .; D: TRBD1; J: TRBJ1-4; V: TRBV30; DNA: TGTGCCTGGAGCGGGACAGGGGAAGCAACTAATGAAAAACTGTTTTTT; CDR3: CAWSGTGEATNEKLFF